Listed here are 2 T cell receptor beta chains from one sample, sequenced in a study of shared clonotypes between healthy human individuals. The table came from immunoSEQ multiplex PCR; TCRdb's copy has only in-frame clones and leaves some out. The data contain under 1,100,000 clones, around 74% of them seen just once; the ten biggest clones take up roughly 1.4%. Material: memory CD4+ T cells sorted from blood. Subset indicated: CD45RA-negative fraction. The source of these receptors is a man aged 18 to 30 in good health.

This clone came up once. The chain uses TRBV11-1 and TRBJ2-2; D might be TRBD1 (6 bases). CDR1 and CDR2 from the germline V gene are SGHAT and FQDESV (reference sequence). The CDR3 has 15 residues. Trimming removed 3 bases at V and 4 bases at J, with 12 bases between. CDR3 DNA sequence: TGTGCCAGCAGCTTTCAGGGGCCGGGCACCGGGGAGCTGTTTTTT. Its protein product is CASSFQGPGTGELFF. Full variable domain (missing parts from reference TRBV11-1 and TRBJ2-2): EAEVAQSPRYKITEKSQAVAFWCDPISGHATLYWYRQILGQGPELLVQFQDESVVDDSQLPKDRFSAERLKGVDSTLKIQPAELGDSAMYLCASSFQGPGTGELFFGEGSRLTVL.

The chain combines TRBV10-1 with TRBJ2-7; D gene unclear. V lost 4 bases and J lost 2, with 15 bases in between. The germline gives CDR1 WNHNN, CDR2 SYGVQD (reference sequence). The length of the CDR3 is 15 residues. For the CDR3, the DNA is TGCGCCAGCAGTGCCGAATCCTCCCCAACCTACGAGCAGTACTTC. Protein: CASSAESSPTYEQYF.